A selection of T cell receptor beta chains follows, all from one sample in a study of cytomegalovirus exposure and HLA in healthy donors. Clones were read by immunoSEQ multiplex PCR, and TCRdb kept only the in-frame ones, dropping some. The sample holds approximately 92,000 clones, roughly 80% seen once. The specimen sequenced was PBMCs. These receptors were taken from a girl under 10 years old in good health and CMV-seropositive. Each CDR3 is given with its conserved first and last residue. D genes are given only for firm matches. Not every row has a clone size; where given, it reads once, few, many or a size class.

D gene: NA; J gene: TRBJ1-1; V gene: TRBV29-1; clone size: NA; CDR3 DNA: TGCAGCGCCTCTCCCTATTCCGCCGGCAGGCAGGACACTGAAGCTTTCTTT; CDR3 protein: CSASPYSAGRQDTEAFF
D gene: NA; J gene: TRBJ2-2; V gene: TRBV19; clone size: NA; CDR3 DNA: TGTGCCAGTAACGAGGGAAGGGACACCGGGGAGCTGTTTTTT; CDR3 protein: CASNEGRDTGELFF
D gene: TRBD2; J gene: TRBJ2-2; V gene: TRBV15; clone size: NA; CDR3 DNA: TGTGCCACCAGCAGGACTAGCGGGAACACCGGGGAGCTGTTTTTT; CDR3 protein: CATSRTSGNTGELFF
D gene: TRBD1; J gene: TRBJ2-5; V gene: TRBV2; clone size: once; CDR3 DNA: TGTGCCAGCAACAGGGGCCAAGAGACCCAGTACTTC; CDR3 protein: CASNRGQETQYF
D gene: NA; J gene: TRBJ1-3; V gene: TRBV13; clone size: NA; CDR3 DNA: TGTGCCAGCAGCCCGATTAGCTCTGGAAACACCATATATTTT; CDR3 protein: CASSPISSGNTIYF
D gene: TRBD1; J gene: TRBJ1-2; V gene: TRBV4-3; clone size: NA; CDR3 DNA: TGCGCCAGCAGCCAAGAGACAGGGTATGGCTACACCTTC; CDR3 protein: CASSQETGYGYTF
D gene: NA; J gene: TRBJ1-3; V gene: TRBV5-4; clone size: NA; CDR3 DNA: TGTGCCAGCTCTAAGGGGCTATCTGGAAACACCATATATTTT; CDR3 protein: CASSKGLSGNTIYF
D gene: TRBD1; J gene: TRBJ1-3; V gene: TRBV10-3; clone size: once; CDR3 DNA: TGTGCCATCGGTCGACCGACAGGGCCCTCTGGAAACACCATATATTTT; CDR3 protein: CAIGRPTGPSGNTIYF
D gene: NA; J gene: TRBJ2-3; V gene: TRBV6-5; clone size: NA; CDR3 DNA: TGTGCCAGCAGTTACGCGGGGGATACGCAGTATTTT; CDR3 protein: CASSYAGDTQYF
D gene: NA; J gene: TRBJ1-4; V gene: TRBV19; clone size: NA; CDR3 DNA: TGTGCCAGTAGTAGGGACTTCCGGCCAAGAAATGAAAAACTGTTTTTT; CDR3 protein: CASSRDFRPRNEKLFF
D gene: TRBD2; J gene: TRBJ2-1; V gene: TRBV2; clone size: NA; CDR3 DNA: TGTGCCGCGTTGGGTAGCGGGAGCTCCTACAATGAGCAGTTCTTC; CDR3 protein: CAALGSGSSYNEQFF